The 16 T cell receptor beta chains below were found in one sample sequenced in a study of blood T cells in healthy people across ages. Primed by a sample-barcoded 5' primer and a J-beta primer mix, a second PCR proceeded for 7 to 11 cycles. One entry per CDR3 protein, called by TCRdb with MiXCR from the 5' RACE reads. The table has 850,000 to 950,000 distinct CDR3 sequences, 29% seen once; the top ten hold 15% to 20%. The sample consisted of blood. These receptor sequences come from a woman older than 75 in good health.

A word on this clonotype: This could be a read error, since a much larger clone is one nucleotide away. The chain has TRBV7-7 and TRBJ2-1; tentatively, D is TRBD2 (5 bases). The CDR3 consists of 14 residues. Per the germline V gene, CDR1 is SSHAT and CDR2 is FNYEAQ (reference sequence). CDR3 bases: TGTGCTAGCAGCTTAGCCCCTAGTAGCGATGCGCAGTTCTTC. Translated: CASSLAPSSDAQFF.

The chain joins TRBV20-1 to TRBJ1-1; maybe TRBD1 (5 bases). The V gene's germline CDR1 is DFQATT and CDR2 SNEGSKA (reference sequence). The CDR3 extends over 13 amino acids. The CDR3 DNA reads as TGCAGAACCCAGGGAGGGTGGAGCACTGAAGCTTTCTTT. Amino acids: CRTQGGWSTEAFF.

This clonotype came up many times. The CDR3 loop is CASRQWGVNTEAFF. CDR3 coding DNA: TGTGCCAGCAGACAGTGGGGTGTCAACACTGAAGCTTTCTTT. The rearrangement links TRBV7-2 to TRBJ1-1, with D unclear. Germline-derived CDR1 and CDR2 are SGHTA and FQGNSA. Trimming cost V 6 bases and J 2 bases, with 13 bases left between them. The CDR3 spans 14 residues.

Ten or more counts support this clonotype. V and J are TRBV7-2 and TRBJ1-1; D is undetermined. The CDR3 is 12 amino acids. CDR1 and CDR2 from the germline V gene are SGHTA and FQGNSA. V was shortened by 8 bases and J by 4 bases, with 11 bases between the two germline ends. CDR3 in DNA: TGTGCCAGCGGTCAGGCCGCCACTGAAGCTTTCTTT. Its translation: CASGQAATEAFF.

V is TRBV5-1 and J is TRBJ2-3; 16 nucleotides align to TRBD2. V trimming: 4 bases; J trimming: 4 bases; junction bases outside the gene matches: 9. This CDR3 is 18 amino acids long. Germline V gives CDR1 SGHRS, CDR2 YFSETQ. Written as DNA, the CDR3 is TGCGCCAGCAGCCTCGGGGGACTAGCGGGGGGGCTACCAGATACGCAGTATTTT. Its protein product is CASSLGGLAGGLPDTQYF. Supplemented by reference TRBV5-1 and TRBJ2-3, the full variable domain reads KAGVTQTPRYLIKTRGQQVTLSCSPISGHRSVSWYQQTPGQGLQFLFEYFSETQRNKGNFPGRFSGRQFSNSRSEMNVSTLELGDSALYLCASSLGGLAGGLPDTQYFGPGTRLTVL.

The chain carries TRBV20-1 and TRBJ2-3; 9 bases agree with TRBD2. This CDR3 is 15 amino acids long. J gave up 5 bases and V 1 base, and 7 bases lay outside the gene matches. Germline-derived CDR1 and CDR2 are DFQATT and SNEGSKA (reference sequence). CDR3 in amino acids: CSARGTSGPLDTQYF. The CDR3 coding sequence is TGCAGTGCTAGAGGCACTAGCGGGCCCCTAGATACGCAGTATTTT.

J is TRBJ2-2 and V is TRBV6-6; D may be TRBD2 (6 bases). There are 15 residues in the CDR3. Trimming left V 5 bases short and J 5 bases short, with 15 bases between. Germline CDR1 reads MNHNY; CDR2 reads SVGAGI (reference sequence). This chain's CDR3 is CASSAGPGGTGELFF. In DNA, the CDR3 is TGTGCCAGCAGTGCGGGACCTGGGGGGACCGGGGAGCTGTTTTTT.

This clonotype was counted a few times. This may come from a read error, since a much larger clone is one base off. The chain is built from TRBV20-1 and TRBJ2-7; maybe TRBD1 (6 bases). The germline V gene has CDR1 DFQATT and CDR2 SNEGSKA (reference sequence). The CDR3 has 13 amino acids. V gave up 6 bases and J gave up 0 bases, with 12 bases separating them. The CDR3: CSAADSRSYEQYF. The CDR3 DNA is TGCAGTGCCGCGGACAGCCGCTCCTACGAGCAGTACTTC.

This clonotype was recorded at least ten times. The CDR3 DNA reads TGTGCCAGCAGCTTCTCCCGGACAGGGGGCTACGAGCAGTACTTC. It yields the protein CASSFSRTGGYEQYF. The rearrangement joins TRBV7-2 to TRBJ2-7; 10 bases line up with TRBD1. The CDR3 covers 15 residues. CDR1 is SGHTA, CDR2 FQGNSA, per germline. V was pared by 3 bases and J by 3 bases, with 5 bases of the junction left unmatched.

A few counts support this clonotype. The chain employs TRBV12-3 or TRBV12-4 and TRBJ1-1; D perhaps matches TRBD1 (6 bases). The CDR3 length is 14 residues. The ends were cut back, 6 bases at V and 0 bases at J, with 11 bases in the middle. CDR3: CASRRQVLNTEAFF. CDR3 sequence (DNA): TGTGCCAGCAGAAGACAGGTATTGAACACTGAAGCTTTCTTT.

This clonotype showed up just a few times. V and J are TRBV27 and TRBJ1-2; D possibly corresponds to TRBD1 (5 bases). Germline CDR1 is MNHEY and CDR2 is SMNVEV (reference sequence). This CDR3 is 15 amino acids long. V gave up 2 bases and J gave up 2 bases, with 12 bases separating them. CDR3 sequence (DNA): TGTGCCAGCAGTTTAGGGACCGGGATGAACTATGGCTACACCTTC. This translates into CASSLGTGMNYGYTF.

On this clonotype: It may be a read error: a sequence one base away is much more abundant. CDR3 sequence (DNA): TGTGCCAGCAGCCAAGATGGGGCTAGCAATGAGCAGTACTTC. It yields the protein CASSQDGASNEQYF. The chain combines TRBV4-2 with TRBJ2-5; either TRBD1 or TRBD2 may supply D (5 bases each). Trimming stripped 0 bases from V and 11 bases from J, with 16 bases between. In germline, CDR1 is LGHNA, CDR2 YNFKEQ. The CDR3 extends over 14 amino acids.

The genes are TRBV30 and TRBJ1-1; D gene unclear. CDR1 GTSNPN and CDR2 SVGIG come from the germline V gene (reference sequence). V lost 7 bases to trimming and J lost 6 bases, with 12 bases between them. The CDR3 has 11 residues. The chain's CDR3 is CASQVPPEAFF. CDR3 bases: TGTGCCTCCCAGGTCCCCCCTGAAGCTTTCTTT.

Many counts were recorded for this clonotype. This chain uses TRBV20-1 with TRBJ2-5; D gene unclear. V lost 1 base and J 5 bases, leaving 11 bases between the germline ends. The CDR3 is made up of 13 amino acids. Germline values: CDR1 DFQATT, CDR2 SNEGSKA (reference sequence). The CDR3 here is CSARVKIGETQYF. The CDR3 bases are TGCAGTGCTAGAGTGAAGATTGGGGAGACCCAGTACTTC.

This clonotype was observed a single time. In nucleotides, the CDR3 is TGTGCCAGCAGCTTAGGAGGAGGGGCTGAAGCTTTCTTT. As protein: CASSLGGGAEAFF. The V and J genes are TRBV7-9 and TRBJ1-1; D perhaps matches TRBD1 (5 bases). Germline lookup yields CDR1 SEHNR and CDR2 FQNEAQ (reference sequence). V lost 1 base and J lost 6, with 9 bases in between. CDR3 length: 13 amino acids.

The table lists this clonotype with many counts. The chain uses TRBV3-1 and TRBJ2-7, with D perhaps matching TRBD1 or TRBD2 (5 bases each). Between the trimmed V and J ends, which lost 4 bases and 4 bases, there was a span of 14 bases. This CDR3 is built from 14 residues. Germline V gene sequence: CDR1 LGHDT, CDR2 YNNKEL (reference sequence). CDR3 nucleotides: TGTGCCAGCAGCCCCGAGGGACCCCTATACGAGCAGTACTTC. As protein: CASSPEGPLYEQYF.